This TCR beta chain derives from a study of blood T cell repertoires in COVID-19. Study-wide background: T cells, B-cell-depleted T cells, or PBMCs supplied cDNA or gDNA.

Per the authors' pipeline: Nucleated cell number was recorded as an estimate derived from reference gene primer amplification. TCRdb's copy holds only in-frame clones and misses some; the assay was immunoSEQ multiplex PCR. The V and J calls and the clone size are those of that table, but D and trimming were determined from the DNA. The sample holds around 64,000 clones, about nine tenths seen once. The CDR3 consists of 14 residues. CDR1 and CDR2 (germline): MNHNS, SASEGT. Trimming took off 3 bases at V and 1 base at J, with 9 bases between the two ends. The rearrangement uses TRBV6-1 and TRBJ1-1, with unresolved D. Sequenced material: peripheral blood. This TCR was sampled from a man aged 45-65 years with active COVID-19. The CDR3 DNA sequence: TGTGCCAGCAGTGACAGAAACGAGAACACTGAAGCTTTCTTT. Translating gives CASSDRNENTEAFF.